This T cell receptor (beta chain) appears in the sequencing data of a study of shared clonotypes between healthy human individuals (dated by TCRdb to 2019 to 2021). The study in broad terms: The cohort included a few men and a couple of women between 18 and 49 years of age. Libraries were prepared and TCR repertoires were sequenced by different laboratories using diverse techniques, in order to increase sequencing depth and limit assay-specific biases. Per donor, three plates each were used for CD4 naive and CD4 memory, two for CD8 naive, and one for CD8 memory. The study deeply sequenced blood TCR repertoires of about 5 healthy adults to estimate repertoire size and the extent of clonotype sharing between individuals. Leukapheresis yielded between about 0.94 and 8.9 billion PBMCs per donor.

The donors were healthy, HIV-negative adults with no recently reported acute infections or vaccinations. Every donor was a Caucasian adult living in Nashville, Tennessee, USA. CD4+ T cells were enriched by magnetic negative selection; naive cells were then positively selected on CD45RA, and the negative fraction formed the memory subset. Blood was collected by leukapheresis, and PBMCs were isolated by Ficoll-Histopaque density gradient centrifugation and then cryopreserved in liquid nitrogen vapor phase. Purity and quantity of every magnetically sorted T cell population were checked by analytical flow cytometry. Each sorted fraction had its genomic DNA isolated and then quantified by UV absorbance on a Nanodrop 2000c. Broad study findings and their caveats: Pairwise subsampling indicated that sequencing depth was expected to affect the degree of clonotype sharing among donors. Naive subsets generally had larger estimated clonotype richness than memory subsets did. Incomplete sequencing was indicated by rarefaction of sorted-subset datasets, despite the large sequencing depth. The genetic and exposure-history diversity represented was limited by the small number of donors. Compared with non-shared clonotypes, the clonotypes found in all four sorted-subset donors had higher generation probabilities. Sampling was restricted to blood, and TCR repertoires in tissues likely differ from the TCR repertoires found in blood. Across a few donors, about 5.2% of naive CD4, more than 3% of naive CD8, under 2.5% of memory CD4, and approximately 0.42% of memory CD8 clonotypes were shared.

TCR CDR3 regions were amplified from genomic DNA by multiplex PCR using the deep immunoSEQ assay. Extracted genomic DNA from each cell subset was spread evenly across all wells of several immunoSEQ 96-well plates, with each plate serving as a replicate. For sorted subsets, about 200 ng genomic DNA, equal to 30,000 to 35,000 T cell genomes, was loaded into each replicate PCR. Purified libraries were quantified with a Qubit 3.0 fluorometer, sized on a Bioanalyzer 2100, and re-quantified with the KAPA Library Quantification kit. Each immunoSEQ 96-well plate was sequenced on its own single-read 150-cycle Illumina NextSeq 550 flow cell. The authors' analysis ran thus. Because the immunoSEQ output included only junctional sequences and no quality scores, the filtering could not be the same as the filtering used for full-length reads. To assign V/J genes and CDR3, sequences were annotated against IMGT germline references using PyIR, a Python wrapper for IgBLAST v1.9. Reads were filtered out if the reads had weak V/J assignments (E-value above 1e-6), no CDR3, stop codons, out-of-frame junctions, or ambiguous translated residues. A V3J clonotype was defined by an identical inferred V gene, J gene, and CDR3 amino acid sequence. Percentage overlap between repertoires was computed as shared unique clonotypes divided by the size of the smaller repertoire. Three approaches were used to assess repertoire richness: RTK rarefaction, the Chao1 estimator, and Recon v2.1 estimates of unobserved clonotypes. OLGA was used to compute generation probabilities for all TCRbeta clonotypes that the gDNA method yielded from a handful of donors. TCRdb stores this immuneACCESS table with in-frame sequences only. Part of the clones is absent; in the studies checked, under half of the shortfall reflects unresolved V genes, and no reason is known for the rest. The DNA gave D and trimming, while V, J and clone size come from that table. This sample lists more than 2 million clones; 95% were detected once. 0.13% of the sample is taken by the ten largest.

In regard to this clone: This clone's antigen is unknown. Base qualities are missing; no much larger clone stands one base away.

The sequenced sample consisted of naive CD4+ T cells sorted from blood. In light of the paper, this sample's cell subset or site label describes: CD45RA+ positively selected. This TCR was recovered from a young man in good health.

The CDR3 region reads CAWSEGNEQFF. DNA sequence: TGTGCCTGGAGTGAAGGCAATGAGCAGTTCTTC. This sequence uses TRBV30 and TRBJ2-1, with the D gene too uncertain to name. A distance of 4 bases separates the germline ends of V and J, which lose 1 base and 6 bases respectively. The CDR3 sequence holds 11 residues, the cysteine and phenylalanine included. Only CDR3 DNA is held: 33 bases, read in frame from base 1. Based on the germline V gene (reference sequence), the CDR1 and CDR2 sequences are GTSNPN and SVGIG.